This T cell receptor (beta chain) comes out of a study of blood T cells in healthy people across ages. Collection of roughly 9.8 milliliters of peripheral blood was performed for each donor. General study findings and limits: The unsorted PBMCs prevented any conclusive comparison of naive versus antigen-experienced cells. Possibly confounding the expanded clonotype changes was the fact that donor CMV status was unknown. Per million T cells, TCR beta diversity dropped roughly linearly as age increased.

It was with a sample-barcoded 5' primer and a J-beta primer mix that a second PCR of about 6 to 12 cycles was run. TCRdb used MiXCR to reprocess the 5' RACE reads, holding one entry per CDR3 protein. Found here are about 650,000 distinct CDR3 sequences, roughly half of them singletons; the top ten hold roughly 13%. The germline V gene encodes CDR1 MNHEY and CDR2 SVGEGT. V was clipped by 0 bases and J by 6 bases, with 4 bases between them. The length of the CDR3 is 12 residues. This clonotype was counted ten times or more. The antigen remains undetermined. This receptor was obtained from a woman older than 75 in good health. The sequenced sample was blood. The chain combines TRBV6-2 or TRBV6-3 with TRBJ2-3, with unresolved D. CDR3 in amino acids: CASSYSRDTQYF. As DNA, the CDR3 is TGTGCCAGCAGTTACTCGAGGGATACGCAGTATTTT.